Here is one TCR beta chain with its context. Its antigen is not identified. This sample is drawn from a study of cytomegalovirus exposure and HLA in healthy donors. Notes on the study in general: There were 150 to 200 TCR beta chains listed as cytomegalovirus-associated. Most observed TCR sequences were rare, whereas some public TCRs were detected in many donors. Reportedly, cytomegalovirus status was diagnosed with high sensitivity and specificity.

The study ran its PCR with 60 Vbeta and 13 Jbeta primers. Some clones are missing from TCRdb's copy, which holds only in-frame ones; the method was immunoSEQ multiplex PCR. The sample has a few hundred thousand clones; roughly 89% are singletons. Losses at the gene ends were 6 bases for V and 6 bases for J; bases not matched to a gene: 8. This CDR3 contains 15 residues. The V gene's germline CDR1 is SNHLY and CDR2 FYNNEI. The sequenced sample consisted of PBMCs. This receptor was obtained from a woman aged 18-35 years in good health and CMV-seronegative. The rearrangement links TRBV2 to TRBJ1-5, with 10 positions matching TRBD1. As DNA, the CDR3 is TGTGCCAGCAGCCGATGGGGACAGGGGAGTCAGCCCCAGCATTTT. This gives the protein CASSRWGQGSQPQHF.